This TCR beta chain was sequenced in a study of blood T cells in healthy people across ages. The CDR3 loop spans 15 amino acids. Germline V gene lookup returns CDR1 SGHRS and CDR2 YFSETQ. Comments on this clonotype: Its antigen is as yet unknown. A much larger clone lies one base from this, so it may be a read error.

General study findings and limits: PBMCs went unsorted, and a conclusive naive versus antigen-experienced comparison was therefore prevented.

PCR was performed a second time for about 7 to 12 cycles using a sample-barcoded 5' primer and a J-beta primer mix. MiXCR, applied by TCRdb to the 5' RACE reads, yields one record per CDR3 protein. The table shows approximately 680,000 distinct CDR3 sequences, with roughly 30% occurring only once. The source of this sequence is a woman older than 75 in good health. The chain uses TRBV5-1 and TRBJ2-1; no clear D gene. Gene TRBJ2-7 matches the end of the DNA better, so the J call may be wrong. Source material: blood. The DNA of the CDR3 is TGCGCCAGCAGCTTGGAGGCCAGCTCCTACAATGAGCAGTACTTC. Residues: CASSLEASSYNEQYF.